The 27 T cell receptor beta chains presented below share a single source sample, sequenced in a study of T cell responses to AZD1222 COVID-19 vaccine. Only in-frame clones appear in the TCRdb table, and some are missing; sequencing was by immunoSEQ multiplex PCR. The table has more than 95,000 clones, about 90% seen once. Sample: peripheral blood, taken on day 0 of AZD1222 vaccination. All receptors come from an adult in good health.

The CDR3 nucleotides read TGTGCCAGCAGTCGACAGGATGGCCTCTATAATTCACCCCTCCACTTT. Encoded protein: CASSRQDGLYNSPLHF. The rearrangement uses TRBV6-6 and TRBJ1-6; weak D call: TRBD1 (6 bases). V shed 5 bases and J shed 3 bases, with 14 bases lying between them. CDR1 is MNHNY, CDR2 SVGAGI, per germline (reference sequence). This CDR3 contains 16 residues.

The CDR3 spells CANRRDRVSYEQYF. The CDR3 DNA follows: TGTGCCAACAGGCGGGACAGGGTCTCCTACGAGCAGTACTTC. The V gene is TRBV19, the J gene TRBJ2-7, with TRBD1 matching 9 bases. CDR1 is LNHDA, CDR2 SQIVND, per germline (reference sequence). The CDR3 is 14 amino acids. Trimming cost V 10 bases and J 0 bases; bases outside gene matches: 7.

This clone has just one count. The rearrangement joins TRBV4-2 to TRBJ2-2; D perhaps matches TRBD2 (6 bases). There are 13 residues in the CDR3. The germline V gene has CDR1 LGHNA and CDR2 YNFKEQ. The V and J ends lost 6 bases and 5 bases respectively, with 10 bases between them. CDR3 coding DNA: TGTGCCAGCAGGGACGGAGGGACCGGGGAGCTGTTTTTT. It specifies CASRDGGTGELFF.

The chain is built from TRBV2 and TRBJ1-2, with 7 bases lining up with TRBD1. The CDR3 length is 12 residues. Germline CDR1 and CDR2: SNHLY and FYNNEI. The V and J ends lost 7 bases and 6 bases, in that order; junction bases with no gene match: 5. The CDR3 sequence: CASIRQGDGYTF. For the CDR3, the DNA is TGTGCCAGCATAAGACAGGGTGATGGCTACACCTTC.

The chain joins TRBV27 to TRBJ1-5; TRBD1 matches at 7 bases. CDR3 length: 13 residues. Germline trimming cut 4 bases from V and 7 bases from J; bases unmatched to any gene: 4. CDR1 MNHEY and CDR2 SMNVEV come from the germline V gene (reference sequence). In DNA, the CDR3 is TGTGCCAGCAGTTGGGACAGCCGACAGCCCCAGCATTTT. Protein product: CASSWDSRQPQHF.

For this clone: Compared with germline, one end of the junction differs, possibly owing to a read error. The chain has TRBV30 and TRBJ2-5, with D possibly being TRBD2 (6 bases). The CDR3 is made up of 14 amino acids. Germline CDR1 reads GTSNPN; CDR2 reads SVGIG (reference sequence). The CDR3 region is CAWSVGGSQKTQYF. Here the CDR3 DNA reads TGTGCCTGGAGTGTTGGAGGGAGCCAAAAGACCCAGTACTTC.

This chain uses TRBV19 with TRBJ1-4; 7 bases map to TRBD1. Germline V gene sequence: CDR1 LNHDA, CDR2 SQIVND (reference sequence). J was trimmed by 11 bases and V by 5 bases; bases with no gene match: 8. CDR3 length: 13 amino acids. As DNA, the CDR3 is TGTGCCAGTAGTGCCGGGACAGCAAAGAAACTGTTTTTT. As protein: CASSAGTAKKLFF.

The chain links TRBV7-9 to TRBJ1-1; a weak D match, TRBD1 (5 bases). This CDR3 is 15 amino acids long. Germline CDR1 and CDR2: SEHNR and FQNEAQ (reference sequence). V lost 5 bases and J lost 4, with 17 bases in between. The CDR3 region has the DNA TGTGCCAGCAGCCCCTCCAGGGATCTGTCCACTGAAGCTTTCTTT. It translates to CASSPSRDLSTEAFF.

V is TRBV19 and J is TRBJ2-4; D call uncertain. Germline V CDR1 and CDR2: LNHDA, SQIVND (reference sequence). V was cut by 3 bases and J by 0 bases, with 15 bases left in between. CDR3 length: 17 amino acids. This CDR3 reads CASSIGHSSIAKNIQYF. The CDR3 bases are TGTGCCAGTAGTATCGGGCACAGCTCCATAGCCAAAAACATTCAGTACTTC.

The V and J genes are TRBV7-6 and TRBJ1-5; D might be TRBD1 (6 bases). Germline loops: CDR1 SGHVS, CDR2 FNYEAQ. The CDR3 runs 14 residues. The V end lost 2 bases, the J end lost 5 bases, and 10 bases lay between the germline ends. The CDR3 DNA reads as TGTGCCAGCAGCTTAAGGGACAAAGATCAGCCCCAGCATTTT. Encoded protein: CASSLRDKDQPQHF.

This clone was recorded a few times. The chain recombines TRBV7-7 with TRBJ2-2; tentative D call: TRBD2 (5 bases). V was clipped by 4 bases and J by 0 bases, with 12 bases between them. The CDR3 runs 16 residues. CDR1 and CDR2 from the germline V gene are SSHAT and FNYEAQ (reference sequence). Here the CDR3 reads CASSSGRLTNTGELFF. DNA for the CDR3: TGTGCCAGCAGCTCGGGGAGACTGACGAACACCGGGGAGCTGTTTTTT.

This chain joins TRBV28 and TRBJ2-7; TRBD2 matches 11 bases. The CDR3 totals 18 residues. Germline CDR1 MDHEN, CDR2 SYDVKM. Losses at the gene ends were 3 bases for V and 1 base for J; bases not matched to a gene: 11. The DNA for the CDR3 is TGTGCCAGCAGTTTCCTTCTAGCGGGGGGAAAGAGTTCCTACGAGCAGTACTTC. It yields the protein CASSFLLAGGKSSYEQYF.

V gene TRBV7-2 combines with J gene TRBJ1-2; 9 nucleotides line up with TRBD1. From germline, CDR1 is SGHTA and CDR2 FQGNSA. The CDR3 runs to 15 residues. V lost 5 bases to trimming and J lost 2 bases; unmatched junction nucleotides: 6. CDR3 nucleotide sequence: TGTGCCAGCAGCCCGGGACAGGGATTGAACTATGGCTACACCTTC. Its translation: CASSPGQGLNYGYTF.

This rearrangement joins TRBV19 to TRBJ1-5, with D unclear. V lost 4 bases, J lost 4 bases, and 8 bases lay in between. The CDR3 is 13 residues long. Germline lookup yields CDR1 LNHDA and CDR2 SQIVND (reference sequence). CDR3 nucleotide sequence: TGTGCCAGTAGTAGGGCCTATAATCAGCCCCAGCATTTT. Residues: CASSRAYNQPQHF.

V gene TRBV13 combines with J gene TRBJ1-1; 7 positions agree with TRBD1. Germline CDR1 is PRHDT and CDR2 is FYEKMQ (reference sequence). The junction had 12 bases not matched to a gene; V was cut back by 4 bases and J by 1 base. This CDR3 has 17 amino acids. The DNA of the CDR3 is TGTGCCAGCAGCTACCCGTTTCGACAGGGCCGGAACACTGAAGCTTTCTTT. It codes for CASSYPFRQGRNTEAFF. The entire variable domain, with the rest obtained from reference TRBV13 and TRBJ1-1, is as follows: AAGVIQSPRHLIKEKRETATLKCYPIPRHDTVYWYQQGPGQDPQFLISFYEKMQSDKGSIPDRFSAQQFSDYHSELNMSSLELGDSALYFCASSYPFRQGRNTEAFFGQGTRLTVV.

V and J are TRBV29-1 and TRBJ2-7, with D possibly called TRBD1 or TRBD2 (5 bases each). In germline, CDR1 is SQVTM, CDR2 ANQGSEA. V lost 7 bases, J lost 3 bases, and 13 bases lay in between. The CDR3 is made up of 12 amino acids. CDR3 sequence: CSGGTASYEQYF. CDR3 in DNA: TGCAGCGGGGGGACGGCTAGCTACGAGCAGTACTTC.

This clone appeared a single time. The V gene is TRBV7-2, the J gene TRBJ1-2, with TRBD1 identical over 7 bases. J gave up 3 bases and V 6 bases, and 7 bases lay outside the gene matches. Looked up from germline, CDR1 is SGHTA and CDR2 is FQGNSA. This CDR3 spans 14 amino acids. The CDR3, as DNA: TGTGCCAGCAGACCAACAGGGGCCCACTATGGCTACACCTTC. Amino acid sequence: CASRPTGAHYGYTF.

This sequence joins TRBV19 and TRBJ2-1, with TRBD2 matching 11 bases. CDR1 is LNHDA, CDR2 SQIVND, per germline (reference sequence). Trimming took 4 bases from V and 0 from J; bases not matched to a gene: 5. This CDR3 has 17 residues. The CDR3, as DNA: TGTGCCAGTAGTACCCGACTAGCGGGGAGCTCCTACAATGAGCAGTTCTTC. This encodes CASSTRLAGSSYNEQFF.

CDR3 nucleotide sequence: TGTGCCAGCAGACTAACACGGAAGAGCTCCTACGAGCAGTACTTC. Translation: CASRLTRKSSYEQYF. The rearrangement links TRBV27 to TRBJ2-7; no firm D call. Trimming shortened V by 6 bases and J by 0 bases, and 15 bases separated the two germline ends. The CDR3 runs to 15 residues. Germline assignment: CDR1 MNHEY and CDR2 SMNVEV (reference sequence).

This chain joins TRBV5-1 and TRBJ1-1; TRBD1 is a possible D gene (5 bases). This CDR3 has 20 amino acids. V gave up 0 bases and J gave up 0 bases, with 24 bases separating them. The V gene's germline CDR1 is SGHRS and CDR2 YFSETQ. The CDR3 DNA is TGCGCCAGCAGCTTGGCAAATAGGTATCCACGGGGACTTCTGAACACTGAAGCTTTCTTT. It translates to CASSLANRYPRGLLNTEAFF.

V usage is TRBV2 and J usage is TRBJ1-2, with D hard to call. V was cut by 1 base and J by 5 bases, with 11 bases left in between. The germline gives CDR1 SNHLY, CDR2 FYNNEI. There are 14 residues in the CDR3. This CDR3 is CASSEGLRGYGYTF. CDR3 nucleotide sequence: TGTGCCAGCAGTGAAGGGTTGAGAGGATATGGCTACACCTTC. Looking up the rest from reference TRBV2 and TRBJ1-2 gives the full variable domain: EPEVTQTPSHQVTQMGQEVILRCVPISNHLYFYWYRQILGQKVEFLVSFYNNEISEKSEIFDDQFSVERPDGSNFTLKIRSTKLEDSAMYFCASSEGLRGYGYTFGSGTRLTVV.

The chain couples TRBV20-1 to TRBJ1-1, with a tentative D call TRBD1 (5 bases). Trimming removed 3 bases from V and 1 base from J, with 12 bases in between. Germline CDR1 is DFQATT and CDR2 is SNEGSKA (reference sequence). The CDR3 runs 14 residues. The CDR3 DNA is TGCAGTGCTAGTTCGGGGGGGTGGAACACTGAAGCTTTCTTT. It encodes CSASSGGWNTEAFF.

CDR3 sequence reads: CAWNTGQNYGYTF. The CDR3 region has the DNA TGTGCCTGGAACACGGGACAGAACTATGGCTACACCTTC. This sequence joins TRBV30 and TRBJ1-2, with 7 bases that match TRBD1. Germline V lookup: CDR1 GTSNPN, CDR2 SVGIG (reference sequence). CDR3 size: 13 residues. V dropped 4 bases and J dropped 2; count of bases not matched to a gene: 4. The full variable domain, completed using reference TRBV30 and TRBJ1-2, is SQTIHQWPATLVQPVGSPLSLECTVEGTSNPNLYWYRQAAGRGLQLLFYSVGIGQISSEVPQNLSASRPQDRQFILSSKKLLLSDSGFYLCAWNTGQNYGYTFGSGTRLTVV.

The V call is TRBV28, the J call TRBJ1-1; no reliable D call. Germline V lookup: CDR1 MDHEN, CDR2 SYDVKM. This CDR3 is 14 amino acids long. V shed 1 base and J shed 5 bases, with 11 bases lying between them. CDR3 sequence reads: CASSLFGEKTEAFF. The CDR3 DNA is TGTGCCAGCAGTTTATTCGGGGAGAAGACTGAAGCTTTCTTT.

The CDR3 coding sequence is TGTGCCAGCAGCGTAGGAGTCCAGGTCACAGATACGCAGTATTTT. Amino acids: CASSVGVQVTDTQYF. This chain links TRBV9 with TRBJ2-3; no reliable D call. Germline CDR1 is SGDLS and CDR2 is YYNGEE. The CDR3 runs 15 residues. V lost 0 bases to trimming and J lost 2 bases, with 10 bases between them. Complete variable domain (other parts from reference TRBV9 and TRBJ2-3): DSGVTQTPKHLITATGQRVTLRCSPRSGDLSVYWYQQSLDQGLQFLIQYYNGEERAKGNILERFSAQQFPDLHSELNLSSLELGDSALYFCASSVGVQVTDTQYFGPGTRLTVL.

This clone was observed once. The rearrangement joins TRBV5-8 to TRBJ2-2; 9 bases agree with TRBD2. The CDR3 has 16 residues. Germline CDR1 reads SGHTS; CDR2 reads YDEGEE. Trimming at V came to 2 bases and at J to 4 bases, leaving 6 bases not matched to a gene. In nucleotides, the CDR3 is TGTGCCAGCAGCTTTGGGGGGACTAGCAGCACCGGGGAGCTGTTTTTT. As protein: CASSFGGTSSTGELFF.

This chain uses TRBV13 with TRBJ2-7; 9 positions match TRBD1. CDR1 is PRHDT and CDR2 is FYEKMQ in the germline V gene (reference sequence). V trimming: 5 bases; J trimming: 3 bases; junction bases outside the gene matches: 11. The CDR3 is made up of 16 amino acids. CDR3 in amino acids: CASSPQGTGSFYEQYF. CDR3 sequence (DNA): TGTGCCAGCAGCCCGCAGGGGACAGGGTCTTTCTACGAGCAGTACTTC.